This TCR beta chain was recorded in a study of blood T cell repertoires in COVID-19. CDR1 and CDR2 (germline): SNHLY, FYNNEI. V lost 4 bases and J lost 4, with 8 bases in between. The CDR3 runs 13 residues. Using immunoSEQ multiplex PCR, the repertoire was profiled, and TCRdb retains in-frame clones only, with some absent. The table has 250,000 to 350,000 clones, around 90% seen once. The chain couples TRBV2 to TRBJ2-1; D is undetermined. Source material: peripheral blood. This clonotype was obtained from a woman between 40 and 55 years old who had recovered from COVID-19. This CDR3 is CASSGTEYNEQFF. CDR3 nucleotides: TGTGCCAGCAGTGGTACAGAATACAATGAGCAGTTCTTC.